A single sample gave rise to the 11 T cell receptor beta chains below, sequenced in a study of T cells of healthy individuals. TCRdb called the 5' RACE reads again in MiXCR, with one record for every CDR3 protein. The table shows around 100,000 distinct CDR3 sequences, with roughly 15% occurring only once. The receptors derive from a human donor in good health.

This clonotype was recorded at least ten times. This chain uses TRBV10-3 with TRBJ2-6; unclear D gene. Trimming cost V 10 bases and J 3 bases, with 16 bases left between them. Looked up from germline, CDR1 is ENHRY and CDR2 is SYGVKD. The CDR3 is made up of 15 amino acids. CDR3 DNA sequence: TGTGCCACCTACTCCGGAAATCATGGGGCCAACGTCCTGACTTTC. As protein: CATYSGNHGANVLTF.

This clonotype has ten or more counts. The V gene is TRBV20-1, the J gene TRBJ1-2, with 9 bases identical to TRBD1. CDR1 is DFQATT and CDR2 is SNEGSKA in the germline V gene (reference sequence). The trim removed 5 bases at V and 3 bases at J, leaving 10 bases unmatched. The CDR3 spans 15 residues. CDR3 nucleotides: TGCAGTGCTCCCTCGGACAGGGGATTAGACTATGGCTACACCTTC. Protein product: CSAPSDRGLDYGYTF.

This clonotype was seen a few times. V is TRBV6-6 and J is TRBJ2-5, with D possibly matching TRBD1 (8 bases). V gave up 6 bases and J gave up 5 bases, with 13 bases separating them. CDR3 length: 13 amino acids. Germline V gene data show CDR1 as MNHNY and CDR2 as SVGAGI (reference sequence). DNA of the CDR3: TGTGCCAGCAGGAACAGGGGGGGGGAGACCCAGTACTTC. It encodes CASRNRGGETQYF.

This chain uses TRBV27 with TRBJ1-4, with D unclear. This CDR3 contains 11 residues. Trimming removed 6 bases from V and 7 bases from J, with 6 bases in between. The germline V gene has CDR1 MNHEY and CDR2 SMNVEV (reference sequence). Here the CDR3 DNA reads TGTGCCAGCAGCCCCGGTGAAAAACTGTTTTTT. This codes for CASSPGEKLFF. Using reference TRBV27 and TRBJ1-4 for the parts outside the CDR3, the full variable domain is EAQVTQNPRYLITVTGKKLTVTCSQNMNHEYMSWYRQDPGLGLRQIYYSMNVEVTDKGDVPEGYKVSRKEKRNFPLILESPSPNQTSLYFCASSPGEKLFFGSGTQLSVL.

The chain links TRBV5-1 to TRBJ2-7; D may be TRBD1 or TRBD2 (5 bases each). This CDR3 is 14 amino acids long. Trimming stripped 4 bases from V and 1 base from J, with 12 bases between. Germline loops: CDR1 SGHRS, CDR2 YFSETQ. This CDR3 reads CASSQGDGSYEQYF. DNA of the CDR3: TGCGCCAGCAGCCAAGGGGACGGGTCCTACGAGCAGTACTTC.

The table lists this clonotype with a few counts. Here the CDR3 DNA reads TGTGCCAGCAGTTCCTCCCCAGGTTCCAATCAGCCCCAGCATTTT. It is translated as CASSSSPGSNQPQHF. This chain links TRBV12-3 or TRBV12-4 with TRBJ1-5; D gene ambiguous. With 4 bases removed from V and 3 bases from J, the gap between germline ends came to 13 bases. CDR3 length: 15 amino acids.

V and J are TRBV20-1 and TRBJ2-7; D gene ambiguous. The V gene lost 5 bases and the J gene lost 3 bases, with 11 bases spanning the gap. CDR1 and CDR2 (germline): DFQATT, SNEGSKA (reference sequence). The CDR3 sequence is 12 residues long. The CDR3 bases are TGCAGTGCTGCCACAGCTGGCTACGAGCAGTACTTC. It encodes CSAATAGYEQYF.

This CDR3 reads CSARNLLADTEAFF. The CDR3 DNA follows: TGCAGTGCTAGGAATCTCTTGGCGGACACTGAAGCTTTCTTT. This rearrangement joins TRBV20-1 to TRBJ1-1, with no clear D. This CDR3 is built from 14 residues. Trimming pared 3 bases from V and 3 bases from J, leaving 14 bases between. Germline V gene sequence: CDR1 DFQATT, CDR2 SNEGSKA (reference sequence).

V usage is TRBV29-1 and J usage is TRBJ2-3; 8 bases line up with TRBD2. Per the germline V gene, CDR1 is SQVTM and CDR2 is ANQGSEA. The CDR3 sequence is 13 residues long. J gave up 1 base and V 5 bases, and 2 bases lay outside the gene matches. For the CDR3, the DNA is TGCAGCGTTCCGGGGGGGGGCACAGATACGCAGTATTTT. This sequence encodes CSVPGGGTDTQYF.

This clonotype occurred a few times. The chain couples TRBV4-2 to TRBJ2-1, with 8 positions matching TRBD2. The CDR3 loop spans 19 amino acids. Germline CDR1 reads LGHNA; CDR2 reads YNFKEQ. J gave up 1 base and V 4 bases, and 15 bases lay outside the gene matches. The CDR3 protein is CASSPRLTGGGSSYNEQFF. The CDR3 region has the DNA TGTGCCAGCAGCCCAAGATTAACGGGGGGGGGATCGTCCTACAATGAGCAGTTCTTC.

This clonotype was seen a few times. V usage is TRBV6-4 and J usage is TRBJ2-3; the D is unclear. The germline V and J ends were trimmed by 0 bases and 0 bases, with 4 bases remaining between them. Germline-derived CDR1 and CDR2 are MRHNA and SNTAGT. The CDR3 spans 14 residues. This CDR3 is CASSDSHSTDTQYF. In DNA form, the CDR3 reads TGTGCCAGCAGTGACTCGCATAGCACAGATACGCAGTATTTT.